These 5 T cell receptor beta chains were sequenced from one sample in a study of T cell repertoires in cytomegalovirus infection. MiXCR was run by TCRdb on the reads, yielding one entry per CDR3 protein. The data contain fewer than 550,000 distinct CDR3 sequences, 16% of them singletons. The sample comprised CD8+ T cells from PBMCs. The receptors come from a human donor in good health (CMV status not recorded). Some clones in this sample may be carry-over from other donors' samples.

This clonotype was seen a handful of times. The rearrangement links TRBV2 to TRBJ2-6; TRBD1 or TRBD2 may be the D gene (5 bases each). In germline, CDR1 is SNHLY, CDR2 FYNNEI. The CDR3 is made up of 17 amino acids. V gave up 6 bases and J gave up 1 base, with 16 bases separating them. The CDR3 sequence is CASSAGTEPSGANVLTF. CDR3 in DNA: TGTGCCAGCAGCGCCGGGACGGAGCCTTCTGGGGCCAACGTCCTGACTTTC.

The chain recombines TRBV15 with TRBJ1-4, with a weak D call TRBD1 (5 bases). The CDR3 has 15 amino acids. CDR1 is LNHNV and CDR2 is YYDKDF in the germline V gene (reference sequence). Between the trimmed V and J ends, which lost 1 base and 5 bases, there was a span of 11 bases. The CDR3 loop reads CATSRVQGENEKLFF. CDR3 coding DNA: TGTGCCACCAGCAGAGTCCAGGGAGAGAATGAAAAACTGTTTTTT.

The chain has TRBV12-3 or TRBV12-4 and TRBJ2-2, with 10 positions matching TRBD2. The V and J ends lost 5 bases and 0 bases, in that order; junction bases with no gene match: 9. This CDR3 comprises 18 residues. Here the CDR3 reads CASSLRLAGFANTGELFF. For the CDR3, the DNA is TGTGCCAGCAGTCTTCGACTAGCGGGTTTCGCGAACACCGGGGAGCTGTTTTTT.

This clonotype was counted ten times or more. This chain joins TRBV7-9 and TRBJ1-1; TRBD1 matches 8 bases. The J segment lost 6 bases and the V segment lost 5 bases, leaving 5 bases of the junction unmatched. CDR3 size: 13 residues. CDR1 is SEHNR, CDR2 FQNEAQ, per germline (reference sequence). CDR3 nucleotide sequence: TGTGCCAGCAGCCGGACAGGGTATTCTGAAGCTTTCTTT. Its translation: CASSRTGYSEAFF.

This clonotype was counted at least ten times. The CDR3: CASSMAGAVSYEQYF. In DNA form, the CDR3 reads TGTGCCAGTAGTATGGCAGGGGCGGTTTCCTACGAGCAGTACTTC. V is TRBV19 and J is TRBJ2-7; D possibly corresponds to TRBD1 (6 bases). Germline assignment: CDR1 LNHDA and CDR2 SQIVND (reference sequence). The CDR3 is 15 residues long. The ends were cut back, 3 bases at V and 1 base at J, with 13 bases in the middle.